These T cell receptor beta chains were read from a single sample in a study of T cell clusters in autoimmune cytopenias. TCRdb re-called the multiplex PCR reads and catalogs CDR3 proteins one per entry, DNA excluded. The sample table sets out under 3,500 distinct CDR3 sequences. Sequenced material: peripheral blood. The source is a human donor with an autoimmune cytopenia or autoimmune hepatitis (not recorded which). CDR3s include the opening cysteine and the closing phenylalanine or tryptophan. The size of a clone is reported for some rows only, either as once, few or many, or as a class for expanded clones.

V: TRBV24-1; size: medium-sized; J: TRBJ2-7; CDR3: CATSDTGTGVHEQYF
V: TRBV7-6; size: medium-sized; J: TRBJ2-7; CDR3: CASSLDIDYEQYF
V: TRBV7-9; size: .; J: TRBJ1-1; CDR3: CASSFEGTEAFF
V: TRBV4-1; size: .; J: TRBJ1-2; CDR3: CASSHTDRGYGYTF
V: TRBV5-1; size: .; J: TRBJ1-4; CDR3: CASSLATGGTNEKLFF
V: TRBV6-5; size: medium-sized; J: TRBJ2-2; CDR3: CASSYFGRALSNTGELFF
V: TRBV6-5; size: medium-sized; J: TRBJ2-1; CDR3: CASSHDGGRSNEQFF
V: TRBV10-3; size: medium-sized; J: TRBJ1-5; CDR3: CAISEAGTGNQPQHF
V: TRBV6-5; size: .; J: TRBJ1-2; CDR3: CASSYSIRGTINYGYTF
V: TRBV7-2; size: .; J: TRBJ2-5; CDR3: CASRKRGGQETQYF